This is a list of T cell receptor beta chains from one sample in a study of neurological immune-mediated disorders. TCRdb re-derived calls from the 5' RACE reads in MiXCR, one entry per CDR3 protein. The table records 75,000 to 85,000 distinct CDR3 sequences, 15% to 20% of them present only once. Sequenced: PBMCs. The receptors were gathered from a woman aged 35 to 49 in good health. Both conserved end residues are part of each CDR3. Fields, in order: V gene, J gene, D gene, CDR3 protein. The D gene is left open where the match is weak.

TRBV28	TRBJ1-5	NA	CASTVGREPQHF
TRBV2	TRBJ1-2	NA	CASRAENYGYTF
TRBV15	TRBJ2-6	TRBD1	CATSRFPRDSQSGANVLTF
TRBV9	TRBJ2-2	NA	CASSSAPRMELFF
TRBV12-3/TRBV12-4	TRBJ2-7	NA	CASSLGTAEEQYF
TRBV4-1	TRBJ1-6	NA	CASSQDERSPLHF
TRBV10-3	TRBJ2-5	NA	CATSSGTGPETQYF
TRBV11-2	TRBJ2-5	TRBD1	CASSRTGTGVETQYF
TRBV29-1	TRBJ2-3	NA	CSVESTEDNTQYF
TRBV4-1	TRBJ2-6	TRBD1	CASSTRQGPFSGANVLTF
TRBV20-1	TRBJ1-2	TRBD1	CSAPTGGYNYGYTF
TRBV7-2	TRBJ1-2	NA	CASSTRPNNYGYTF
TRBV20-1	TRBJ2-5	TRBD1	CSATLSDRAGMETQYF
TRBV5-1	TRBJ2-3	TRBD1	CASSSNTGGTDTQYF
TRBV7-9	TRBJ2-3	NA	CASSSLLGGEADTQYF
TRBV12-3/TRBV12-4	TRBJ1-3	NA	CASSLEGLRNTIYF
TRBV4-3	TRBJ2-3	TRBD2	CASSQGLALLTDTQYF
TRBV20-1	TRBJ2-7	NA	CSALTGGGINEQYF
TRBV12-3/TRBV12-4	TRBJ2-2	NA	CASSSPSAVTGELFF
TRBV3-1	TRBJ2-3	TRBD1	CASSLGTASTDTQYF
TRBV6-2/TRBV6-3	TRBJ2-1	NA	CASSYPDVGLHNEQFF
TRBV25-1	TRBJ2-1	NA	CASSETGLHNEQFF
TRBV27	TRBJ2-3	NA	CASTPGGSDTQYF
TRBV4-1	TRBJ1-2	NA	CASSQEVEGYTF
TRBV20-1	TRBJ1-6	NA	CSARERGRDSPLHF
TRBV7-2	TRBJ2-1	TRBD1	CASNQPRDRGLYEQFF
TRBV5-6	TRBJ2-3	TRBD2	CASSKTSGGFLGTQYF
TRBV7-2	TRBJ2-1	NA	CASSLFYNEQFF
TRBV12-3/TRBV12-4	TRBJ1-2	NA	CASSPVLSGGYTF
TRBV5-1	TRBJ2-7	NA	CASSTGLRAYEQYF
TRBV20-1	TRBJ2-3	NA	CSASVGGSTDTQYF
TRBV9	TRBJ2-1	NA	CASSVRAYLRDNEQFF
TRBV20-1	TRBJ2-3	NA	CSARLSGVTDTQYF
TRBV3-1	TRBJ2-3	NA	CASKGVRTDTQYF
TRBV27	TRBJ2-7	TRBD2	CASSWTSGSSYEQYF
TRBV9	TRBJ1-4	NA	CASSVGHEGTNEKLFF
TRBV12-3/TRBV12-4	TRBJ1-2	TRBD1	CASSPTGGRGYTF
TRBV20-1	TRBJ2-5	NA	CSAPPGFNQETQYF
TRBV11-1	TRBJ1-4	TRBD1	CASSLTPGQTNEKLFF
TRBV6-5	TRBJ2-7	TRBD1	CASSYGGDRGSYEQYF
TRBV9	TRBJ1-4	NA	CASSARETTNEKLFF
TRBV5-6	TRBJ2-5	TRBD1	CASSGGTGGKIETQYF